The present TCR beta chain was sequenced within a study of early T cells in non-severe SARS-CoV-2 infection. As for the study in general: Unpaired chains resulted from sequencing bulk RNA of unsorted whole blood.

A remark on this clonotype: The junction and the germline gene differ at one end; a read error may be behind it.

Attached unique molecular identifiers marked individual cDNA molecules. In TCRdb, the 5' RACE reads were re-called with MiXCR into one record per CDR3 protein. The profile shows 80,000 or so distinct CDR3 sequences, more than 5% of them singletons. The source is an adult who was a healthcare worker with PCR-confirmed SARS-CoV-2 infection or an uninfected control (not recorded which). Material: whole blood.

In DNA, the CDR3 is TGTGTCAGCAGCTTAGCGGGGGGCAACAATCAGCCCAAGCATTTT. Translation: CVSSLAGGNNQPKHF. The chain links TRBV7-2 to TRBJ1-5, with a weak D call TRBD1 (6 bases). There are 15 residues in the CDR3. Looked up from germline, CDR1 is SGHTA and CDR2 is FQGNSA.